This passage covers 21 T cell receptor beta chains from one sample sequenced in a study of blood T cell repertoires in COVID-19. Method: immunoSEQ multiplex PCR; TCRdb's copy keeps in-frame clones and lacks some. The repertoire holds hundreds of thousands of clones, 75% to 90% seen once, with around 1.1% in the top ten. Material for sequencing was PBMCs or T cells enriched from blood (not recorded which). The receptor source for this set is a young man who had recovered from COVID-19.

This clone was counted a single time. The chain combines TRBV19 with TRBJ2-1, with 13 bases matching TRBD2. The V gene end was trimmed by 5 bases and the J gene end by 0 bases; junction bases not matched to a gene: 10. From germline, CDR1 is LNHDA and CDR2 SQIVND (reference sequence). This CDR3 comprises 19 residues. This CDR3 is CASSRTSGSGALSYNEQFF. CDR3 coding DNA: TGTGCCAGTAGTCGGACTAGCGGGAGCGGGGCCCTCTCCTACAATGAGCAGTTCTTC.

The chain recombines TRBV30 with TRBJ1-1; D might be TRBD1 (5 bases). The CDR3 extends over 12 amino acids. Germline CDR1 is GTSNPN and CDR2 is SVGIG (reference sequence). With 3 bases removed from V and 6 bases from J, the gap between germline ends came to 11 bases. This CDR3 reads CAWSSGIAEAFF. The CDR3 DNA reads TGTGCCTGGAGCTCAGGGATTGCTGAAGCTTTCTTT.

The rearrangement joins TRBV14 to TRBJ2-1, with 9 bases that match TRBD1. V lost 2 bases, J lost 4 bases, and 9 bases stayed unmatched. This CDR3 has 17 residues. Germline V lookup: CDR1 SGHDN, CDR2 FVKESK. CDR3 in DNA: TGTGCCAGCAGCCAATCAAGAACAGGGGGCAGGTACAATGAGCAGTTCTTC. This encodes CASSQSRTGGRYNEQFF. The variable domain in full, completed from reference TRBV14 and TRBJ2-1, reads EAGVTQFPSHSVIEKGQTVTLRCDPISGHDNLYWYRRVMGKEIKFLLHFVKESKQDESGMPNNRFLAERTGGTYSTLKVQPAELEDSGVYFCASSQSRTGGRYNEQFFGPGTRLTVL.

The V call is TRBV5-6, the J call TRBJ2-7, with a tentative D call TRBD2 (6 bases). V lost 0 bases, J lost 4 bases, and 14 bases lay in between. Germline CDR1 is SGHDT and CDR2 is YYEEEE. This CDR3 has 15 amino acids. CDR3 sequence: CASSLVWGDQYEQYF. The CDR3 DNA follows: TGTGCCAGCAGCTTGGTCTGGGGGGATCAGTACGAGCAGTACTTC.

V gene TRBV28 combines with J gene TRBJ1-4; D is ambiguous. Trimming removed 6 bases from V and 7 bases from J, with 18 bases in between. Germline-derived CDR1 and CDR2 are MDHEN and SYDVKM. This CDR3 has 15 residues. Written as DNA, the CDR3 is TGTGCCAGCAGAACCATCAACACCCTTGGTGAAAAACTGTTTTTT. Protein sequence: CASRTINTLGEKLFF.

The chain is built from TRBV29-1 and TRBJ2-5; 12 bases are shared with TRBD2. The CDR3 runs to 15 residues. The ends lost 8 bases at V and 2 bases at J; junction bases unmatched: 9. Germline values: CDR1 SQVTM, CDR2 ANQGSEA. The CDR3 coding sequence is TGCAGCTCCCGGACTAGCGGGATTATACAAGAGACCCAGTACTTC. It codes for CSSRTSGIIQETQYF.

This clone showed up just once. The chain is built from TRBV3-1 (or the pseudogene TRBV3-2) and TRBJ1-4; D not resolved. CDR3 length equals 16 residues. Germline V gives CDR1 LGHDT, CDR2 YNNKEL (reference sequence). V was shortened by 0 bases and J by 4 bases, with 12 bases between the two germline ends. The chain's CDR3 is CASSQDQVAGNEKLFF. The CDR3 coding sequence is TGTGCCAGCAGCCAAGATCAAGTGGCGGGTAATGAAAAACTGTTTTTT.

The V gene is TRBV5-4, the J gene TRBJ1-2; D is undetermined. Trimming stripped 4 bases from V and 1 base from J, with 8 bases between. There are 13 residues in the CDR3. Germline V gene data show CDR1 as SGHNT and CDR2 as YYREEE (reference sequence). The CDR3 reads CASSMTSNYGYTF. CDR3 nucleotide sequence: TGTGCCAGCAGCATGACAAGTAACTATGGCTACACCTTC. The full variable domain, with the rest looked up from reference TRBV5-4 and TRBJ1-2, is ETGVTQSPTHLIKTRGQQVTLRCSSQSGHNTVSWYQQALGQGPQFIFQYYREEENGRGNFPPRFSGLQFPNYSSELNVNALELDDSALYLCASSMTSNYGYTFGSGTRLTVV.

CDR3 DNA: TGTGCCAGTCGGGGGGGGCAAGAGACCCAGTACTTC. Translated, it gives CASRGGQETQYF. This chain uses TRBV19 with TRBJ2-5; 8 bases line up with TRBD2. Unmatched junction bases numbered 1, after V lost 8 bases and J lost 2 bases. Per the germline V gene, CDR1 is LNHDA and CDR2 is SQIVND (reference sequence). The CDR3 runs 12 residues.

This chain links TRBV7-2 with TRBJ2-1; 8 bases fit TRBD1. CDR1 and CDR2 from the germline V gene are SGHTA and FQGNSA. This CDR3 comprises 17 residues. V gave up 0 bases and J gave up 0 bases; unmatched junction bases: 4. CDR3 loop: CASSLAGDRSSYNEQFF. The CDR3 DNA sequence: TGTGCCAGCAGCTTAGCGGGGGACAGGAGCTCCTACAATGAGCAGTTCTTC.

The rearrangement joins TRBV7-9 to TRBJ1-1; D may be TRBD1 (5 bases). Trimming pared 5 bases from V and 5 bases from J, leaving 24 bases between. Per germline, CDR1 SEHNR and CDR2 FQNEAQ (reference sequence). This CDR3 contains 17 residues. Here the CDR3 reads CASSPRLSGGMGTEAFF. The DNA of the CDR3 is TGTGCCAGCAGCCCCCGCCTTAGCGGGGGAATGGGGACTGAAGCTTTCTTT.

The chain joins TRBV10-3 to TRBJ1-1; D unresolved. Germline V gives CDR1 ENHRY, CDR2 SYGVKD. There are 16 residues in the CDR3. Trimming left V 2 bases short and J 3 bases short, with 16 bases between. This CDR3 is CAISEAAPPGDTEAFF. Here the CDR3 DNA reads TGTGCCATCAGTGAGGCCGCCCCCCCCGGGGACACTGAAGCTTTCTTT.

The CDR3 loop reads CASSWQGARSTQYF. The CDR3 DNA is TGTGCCAGCAGTTGGCAAGGGGCAAGAAGTACGCAGTATTTT. The chain recombines TRBV28 with TRBJ2-3, with D tentatively TRBD1 (5 bases). Trimming shortened V by 4 bases and J by 8 bases, and 16 bases separated the two germline ends. Looked up from germline, CDR1 is MDHEN and CDR2 is SYDVKM. There are 14 residues in the CDR3.

Comment on this clone: Other nucleotide sequences in the sample specify the same CDR3. The chain employs TRBV18 and TRBJ1-1, with 9 bases aligning to TRBD1. CDR3 size: 14 residues. Per the germline V gene, CDR1 is KGHSH and CDR2 is LQKENI. The junction had 2 bases not matched to a gene; V was cut back by 2 bases and J by 4 bases. The CDR3 here is CASSPGQGRTEAFF. In nucleotides, the CDR3 is TGTGCCAGCTCACCAGGACAGGGGCGCACTGAAGCTTTCTTT.

This chain connects TRBV4-1 to TRBJ2-3; TRBD2 matches 11 bases. The CDR3 is made up of 15 amino acids. Germline loops: CDR1 MGHRA, CDR2 YSYEKL. The V gene end was trimmed by 4 bases and the J gene end by 2 bases; junction bases not matched to a gene: 2. The CDR3 loop reads CASSRTSGYTDTQYF. For the CDR3, the DNA is TGCGCCAGCAGCCGGACTAGCGGGTACACAGATACGCAGTATTTT.

The chain employs TRBV18 and TRBJ1-2; D perhaps matches TRBD1 (5 bases). Trimming cost V 5 bases and J 8 bases, with 9 bases left between them. The CDR3 has 11 residues. The germline gives CDR1 KGHSH, CDR2 LQKENI. The CDR3 sequence: CASSAGQGYTF. For the CDR3, the DNA is TGTGCCAGCTCAGCAGGGCAGGGCTACACCTTC.

This chain links TRBV3-1 (or the pseudogene TRBV3-2) with TRBJ2-5; unclear D gene. Germline-derived CDR1 and CDR2 are LGHDT and YNNKEL (reference sequence). CDR3 length equals 14 residues. Trimming stripped 2 bases from V and 7 bases from J, with 14 bases between. The CDR3 DNA sequence: TGTGCCAGCAGCCAACTACGTTCGTTCGGGACCCAGTACTTC. Its translation: CASSQLRSFGTQYF.

Here the CDR3 DNA reads TGTGCCAGCACGCGGACAGGGCTGTACGAGCAGTACTTC. This codes for CASTRTGLYEQYF. The chain recombines TRBV28 with TRBJ2-7; 8 nucleotides line up with TRBD1. The germline V gene has CDR1 MDHEN and CDR2 SYDVKM. With 7 bases clipped from V and 4 bases from J, the junction kept 6 bases outside the gene matches. This CDR3 is 13 amino acids long.

The J gene is TRBJ2-2, the V gene TRBV28; the D gene is possibly TRBD2 (6 bases). Germline V gene lookup returns CDR1 MDHEN and CDR2 SYDVKM. This CDR3 is 15 amino acids long. The germline V and J ends were trimmed by 3 bases and 5 bases, with 13 bases remaining between them. CDR3 amino acids: CASSLSGSNTGELFF. CDR3 DNA: TGTGCCAGCAGTTTGTCCGGGAGTAATACCGGGGAGCTGTTTTTT.

The chain links TRBV6-5 to TRBJ1-4; D gene unclear. Deletions cut 5 bases from V and 3 bases from J, with 13 bases between. CDR1 and CDR2 from the germline V gene are MNHEY and SVGAGI. The CDR3 runs 15 residues. CDR3 DNA sequence: TGTGCCAGCAGTAGAGGGTATCTACCTAATGAAAAACTGTTTTTT. Translation: CASSRGYLPNEKLFF.

The chain joins TRBV11-2 to TRBJ1-1; 7 bases line up with TRBD1. CDR3 length: 13 amino acids. V was clipped by 1 base and J by 10 bases; unmatched bases: 6. Per germline, CDR1 SGHAT and CDR2 FQNNGV. The CDR3 coding sequence is TGTGCCAGCAGCTTAGGGGACAGAACTTCAGCTTTCTTT. Protein sequence: CASSLGDRTSAFF.